The 18 T cell receptor beta chains below come from one sample, sequenced in a study of response to subunit inactivated influenza vaccine. TCRdb redid the calling of the RT-PCR reads with MiXCR, one entry per CDR3 protein. The sample yields about 780,000 distinct CDR3 sequences, around 18% seen once. Sequences were derived from PBMCs from blood, sampled about 5 days after vaccination. These receptors all stem from a man in his forties or fifties who received an inactivated influenza vaccine.

This clonotype was seen only a few times. The rearrangement uses TRBV7-9 and TRBJ2-5, with no clear D. The V end was cut by 5 bases, the J end by 1 base, with 17 bases between. Germline V lookup: CDR1 SEHNR, CDR2 FQNEAQ (reference sequence). The CDR3 is 16 residues long. CDR3 residues: CASSPYGPRSQETQYF. The CDR3 nucleotides read TGTGCCAGCAGCCCCTATGGCCCTAGGAGCCAAGAGACCCAGTACTTC.

This rearrangement joins TRBV9 to TRBJ2-2, with 11 bases identical to TRBD1. In germline, CDR1 is SGDLS, CDR2 YYNGEE. This CDR3 is 17 amino acids long. J lost 9 bases, V lost 0 bases, and 10 bases had no gene match. The CDR3 sequence is CASSVELGTGGSRELFF. The CDR3 nucleotides are TGTGCCAGCAGCGTAGAGCTCGGGACAGGGGGAAGTAGGGAGCTGTTTTTT.

The J gene is TRBJ2-1, the V gene TRBV10-3, with 7 bases fitting TRBD1. The length of the CDR3 is 14 residues. With V trimmed by 8 bases and J by 8 bases, 12 bases remained unmatched. Germline V CDR1 and CDR2: ENHRY, SYGVKD. For the CDR3, the DNA is TGTGCCATCTGGACAGGTGGGTGGCAGCATGAGCAGTTCTTC. It yields the protein CAIWTGGWQHEQFF.

This clonotype was counted many times. J is TRBJ1-1 and V is TRBV5-1; 10 bases map to TRBD1. Germline CDR1 and CDR2: SGHRS and YFSETQ. J gave up 1 base and V 4 bases, and 7 bases lay outside the gene matches. This CDR3 contains 16 residues. This chain's CDR3 is CASSRGTGAQNTEAFF. CDR3 in DNA: TGCGCCAGCAGCCGAGGGACAGGGGCCCAGAACACTGAAGCTTTCTTT. Full variable domain (missing parts from reference TRBV5-1 and TRBJ1-1): KAGVTQTPRYLIKTRGQQVTLSCSPISGHRSVSWYQQTPGQGLQFLFEYFSETQRNKGNFPGRFSGRQFSNSRSEMNVSTLELGDSALYLCASSRGTGAQNTEAFFGQGTRLTVV.

This chain links TRBV7-2 with TRBJ1-2; 7 bases map to TRBD1. Per germline, CDR1 SGHTA and CDR2 FQGNSA. The CDR3 consists of 13 residues. Unmatched junction bases numbered 7, after V lost 5 bases and J lost 7 bases. CDR3 DNA sequence: TGTGCCAGCAGCCCAGGGGGTGCAATTGGCTACACCTTC. Its translation: CASSPGGAIGYTF.

In its sample, this clonotype was seen a few times. This chain connects TRBV7-2 to TRBJ2-2; 7 bases agree with TRBD2. The CDR3 consists of 17 residues. Germline V gene lookup returns CDR1 SGHTA and CDR2 FQGNSA. J was trimmed by 6 bases and V by 1 base; bases with no gene match: 11. As DNA, the CDR3 is TGTGCCAGCAGCTTAGTGGCGCGGCTAGCGGACTCCGGGGAGCTGTTTTTT. It translates to CASSLVARLADSGELFF.

This clonotype was seen ten or more times. An end of the junction differs from the germline gene, which may be a read error. The chain recombines TRBV5-1 with TRBJ2-5; D gene uncertain. Looked up from germline, CDR1 is SGHRS and CDR2 is YFSETQ. This CDR3 comprises 14 residues. Written as DNA, the CDR3 is TGTGCCAGCAGCTTAATGGGCTACCAAGAGACCCAGTACTTC. Its protein is CASSLMGYQETQYF. Combining the CDR3 with reference TRBV5-1 and TRBJ2-5 gives the whole variable domain KAGVTQTPRYLIKTRGQQVTLSCSPISGHRSVSWYQQTPGQGLQFLFEYFSETQRNKGNFPGRFSGRQFSNSRSEMNVSTLELGDSALYLCASSLMGYQETQYFGPGTRLLVL.

The chain couples TRBV5-1 to TRBJ2-2; the D gene is possibly TRBD2 (5 bases). V lost 4 bases to trimming and J lost 5 bases, with 12 bases between them. The germline V gene has CDR1 SGHRS and CDR2 YFSETQ. The CDR3 spans 14 residues. As DNA, the CDR3 is TGCGCCAGCAGCCTAGAGGGATGGACCGGGGAGCTGTTTTTT. Protein product: CASSLEGWTGELFF.

The chain is built from TRBV5-1 and TRBJ2-5; unclear D gene. The V gene's germline CDR1 is SGHRS and CDR2 YFSETQ. The CDR3 is made up of 14 amino acids. V lost 6 bases, J lost 5 bases, and 17 bases lay in between. The CDR3: CASMQGLPQETQYF. CDR3 coding DNA: TGCGCCAGCATGCAAGGCCTCCCTCAGGAGACCCAGTACTTC.

This clonotype was observed a handful of times. The chain recombines TRBV11-2 with TRBJ2-4; no reliable D call. V was pared by 4 bases and J by 5 bases, with 15 bases between. Germline V CDR1 and CDR2: SGHAT, FQNNGV. The CDR3 has 15 residues. The chain's CDR3 is CASSSRWALQNIQYF. CDR3 bases: TGTGCCAGCAGCTCCCGGTGGGCCCTACAAAACATTCAGTACTTC.

V and J are TRBV27 and TRBJ2-2; D is tentatively TRBD1 or TRBD2 (5 bases each). Germline CDR1 and CDR2: MNHEY and SMNVEV (reference sequence). CDR3 size: 17 residues. Trimming left V 4 bases short and J 4 bases short, with 19 bases between. In nucleotides, the CDR3 is TGTGCCAGCAGTTCCGTCTATCGGGGCAGGCCCACCGGGGAGCTGTTTTTT. It specifies CASSSVYRGRPTGELFF.

The V and J genes are TRBV25-1 and TRBJ2-1; tentatively, D is TRBD1 or TRBD2 (6 bases each). Between the trimmed V and J ends, which lost 6 bases and 16 bases, there was a span of 16 bases. The length of the CDR3 is 11 residues. Germline CDR1 MGHDK, CDR2 SYGVNS. The CDR3 loop reads CASREGGRNFF. In DNA form, the CDR3 reads TGTGCCAGCAGAGAGGGGGGACGAAATTTCTTC. Variable domain in full (rest from reference TRBV25-1 and TRBJ2-1): EADIYQTPRYLVIGTGKKITLECSQTMGHDKMYWYQQDPGMELHLIHYSYGVNSTEKGDLSSESTVSRIRTEHFPLTLESARPSHTSQYLCASREGGRNFFGPGTRLTVL.

The rearrangement links TRBV12-3 or TRBV12-4 to TRBJ1-2; TRBD1 matches at 7 bases. The CDR3 runs 12 residues. The V and J ends lost 1 base and 8 bases, in that order; junction bases with no gene match: 1. The CDR3 bases are TGTGCCAGCAGTTTAGTGGACAGGGGCTACACCTTC. Translating gives CASSLVDRGYTF.

This clonotype was counted ten times or more. V usage is TRBV20-1 and J usage is TRBJ2-3; TRBD1 matches at 11 bases. Germline CDR1 reads DFQATT; CDR2 reads SNEGSKA (reference sequence). Germline trimming cut 5 bases from V and 7 bases from J; bases unmatched to any gene: 5. The CDR3 is made up of 13 amino acids. CDR3 sequence reads: CSALGQGAYTQYF. DNA of the CDR3: TGCAGTGCTTTAGGACAGGGGGCATATACGCAGTATTTT.

The rearrangement joins TRBV4-3 to TRBJ2-7, with D possibly being TRBD1 (5 bases). The CDR3 sequence is 15 residues long. V lost 0 bases to trimming and J lost 3 bases, with 12 bases between them. Germline CDR1 reads LGHNA; CDR2 reads YSLEER. The CDR3 coding sequence is TGCGCCAGCAGCCAAGATCAGCTGGGGCGCTACGAGCAGTACTTC. It codes for CASSQDQLGRYEQYF.

This clonotype has more than one count but fewer than ten. V and J are TRBV6-5 and TRBJ2-1; maybe TRBD1 (6 bases). Trimming pared 5 bases from V and 9 bases from J, leaving 14 bases between. There are 13 residues in the CDR3. Germline-derived CDR1 and CDR2 are MNHEY and SVGAGI. CDR3 region: CASSHGQSGEQFF. The CDR3 DNA reads as TGTGCCAGCAGTCACGGACAGTCTGGTGAGCAGTTCTTC.

This clonotype was recorded a few times. The rearrangement links TRBV7-9 to TRBJ2-1; possibly TRBD2 for D (7 bases). The CDR3 length is 13 residues. Trimming took off 8 bases at V and 2 bases at J, with 10 bases between the two ends. Germline-derived CDR1 and CDR2 are SEHNR and FQNEAQ (reference sequence). As DNA, the CDR3 is TGTGCCAGCCGGGGGGCCCCCTACAATGAGCAGTTCTTC. This codes for CASRGAPYNEQFF.

This clonotype was observed a few times. This rearrangement joins TRBV20-1 to TRBJ2-5; D gene uncertain. Germline V CDR1 and CDR2: DFQATT, SNEGSKA (reference sequence). This CDR3 region has 15 residues. V dropped 3 bases and J dropped 7 bases, with 21 bases sitting between them. CDR3 region: CSASRYSSTPGTQYF. In DNA form, the CDR3 reads TGCAGTGCTAGTCGCTACAGCTCCACCCCAGGGACCCAGTACTTC.